The entry below describes one T cell receptor beta chain. The germline CDR1 and CDR2 sequences are MNHEY and SMNVEV (reference sequence). The CDR3 loop spans 14 amino acids. V shed 4 bases and J shed 3 bases, with 12 bases lying between them. The study recruited people aged about 18 to 95 years across about 25 US areas. Participant-given clinical history determined each cohort assignment. Before being deemed recovered, Cohort 3 donors had two negative PCRs, clearance, or symptom resolution. Measured with immunoSEQ multiplex PCR; TCRdb has only the in-frame clones, and not every one. The sample has over 250,000 clones; approximately 92% are singletons. The data stem from a study of blood T cell repertoires in COVID-19.

The sequence derives from a woman aged 25 to 39 who had recovered from COVID-19. The J gene is TRBJ1-1, the V gene TRBV27; D possibly corresponds to TRBD1 (6 bases). Sequenced input: PBMCs or T cells enriched from blood (not recorded which). CDR3: CASSSLDSDTEAFF. The DNA for the CDR3 is TGTGCCAGCAGTTCCCTGGACAGCGACACTGAAGCTTTCTTT.